This T cell receptor beta chain emerged from a study of PD-1 blockade in mismatch repair-deficient tumors. This CDR3 is 15 amino acids long. Germline CDR1 and CDR2: SNHLY and FYNNEI. The J segment lost 0 bases and the V segment lost 7 bases, leaving 8 bases of the junction unmatched. Clones were read by immunoSEQ multiplex PCR, and TCRdb kept only the in-frame ones, dropping some. The data show some 84,000 clones, 81% seen once. Every patient had mismatch repair deficiency by PCR or immunohistochemistry. The TCR-sequenced patients were a few responders to pembrolizumab. The source of this sequence is an adult with mismatch repair-deficient cancer. The chain carries TRBV2 and TRBJ2-5; TRBD1 agrees at 7 bases. The sequenced sample was peripheral blood, obtained 12 weeks after starting pembrolizumab. In DNA form, the CDR3 reads TGTGCCAGCACCAAAGACAGGGCGTACCAAGAGACCCAGTACTTC. It translates to CASTKDRAYQETQYF.